The clone carrying this TCR beta chain was counted ten times or more. This record belongs to a study of T cells in Graves' hyperthyroidism and ophthalmopathy. Clinicians diagnosed patients from clinical symptoms, serum thyroxine and TRAb, thyroid ultrasound and orbital computed tomography. PBMCs were derived from around 10 ml fresh peripheral blood. The CDR3 length is 12 residues. CDR1 and CDR2 (germline): KGHSH, LQKENI. V gave up 3 bases and J gave up 6 bases, with 8 bases separating them. It was RNA transcripts that yielded the amplified TCR beta CDR3 regions. A set of HTBI primers served as the primers for a first-round RT-PCR of the TCR CDR3. TCRdb fed the multiplex PCR reads into MiXCR, producing one record per CDR3 protein. Among over 500,000 distinct CDR3 sequences listed, 15% to 20% were seen once.

This clonotype originated in a woman aged 25 to 45 with Graves' ophthalmopathy. The chain combines TRBV18 with TRBJ1-2; D gene unclear. The material sequenced was blood. The CDR3 sequence is CASSPKQDGYTF. The CDR3, as DNA: TGTGCCAGCTCACCGAAACAAGATGGCTACACCTTC. Using reference TRBV18 and TRBJ1-2 for the parts outside the CDR3, the full variable domain is NAGVMQNPRHLVRRRGQEARLRCSPMKGHSHVYWYRQLPEEGLKFMVYLQKENIIDESGMPKERFSAEFPKEGPSILRIQQVVRGDSAAYFCASSPKQDGYTFGSGTRLTVV.